This T cell receptor beta chain was identified in a study of blood T cell repertoires in COVID-19. About the research overall: T cells, B-cell-depleted T cells, or PBMCs provided the cDNA or gDNA that served as material.

Sequencing was performed with immunoSEQ multiplex PCR; in TCRdb, only in-frame clones are kept and a portion is missing. The sample lists a few hundred thousand clones; 70% to 90% were seen once. Ages ranged from roughly 18 to 100 years, with residence in 24 US areas. The CDR3 runs 14 residues. Germline loops: CDR1 SGHRS, CDR2 YFSETQ. The V and J ends lost 1 base and 2 bases, in that order; junction bases with no gene match: 0. The clonotype was recovered from a man aged 25 to 40 who had recovered from COVID-19. Sequenced material: PBMCs or T cells enriched from blood (not recorded which). This sequence joins TRBV5-1 and TRBJ2-1, with 7 positions matching TRBD2. The CDR3 bases are TGCGCCAGCAGCTTGACTAGCGCCTACAATGAGCAGTTCTTC. As protein: CASSLTSAYNEQFF.